Following are 21 T cell receptor beta chains from one sample sequenced in a study of shared clonotypes between healthy human individuals. Data came from immunoSEQ multiplex PCR; TCRdb stores just in-frame clones and leaves some out. The data contain about 2 million clones, roughly 94% of them singletons. Terminally differentiated effector memory CD45RA+ cells were left out of the naive CD8 fraction, which was CD45RO-negative and positively selected for CCR7. The sequenced sample consisted of naive CD8+ T cells sorted from blood. The source of these receptors is a man between 18 and 35 years old in good health.

V gene TRBV4-1 combines with J gene TRBJ2-5, with 9 nucleotides matching TRBD2. From germline, CDR1 is MGHRA and CDR2 YSYEKL. V dropped 0 bases and J dropped 2; count of bases not matched to a gene: 7. The length of the CDR3 is 17 residues. This chain's CDR3 is CASSQDGLAGLQETQYF. CDR3 bases: TGCGCCAGCAGCCAAGATGGCCTAGCGGGGTTACAAGAGACCCAGTACTTC.

V gene TRBV5-8 combines with J gene TRBJ2-7; 10 nucleotides agree with TRBD1. The junction had 7 bases not matched to a gene; V was cut back by 4 bases and J by 3 bases. CDR1 and CDR2 (germline): SGHTS, YDEGEE. The CDR3 runs 15 residues. CDR3 DNA: TGTGCCAGCAGCCTGGACAGGGGGTACTTCTACGAGCAGTACTTC. It translates to CASSLDRGYFYEQYF.

The chain uses TRBV4-3 and TRBJ2-2; a possible D gene is TRBD1 (5 bases). Germline V gene data show CDR1 as LGHNA and CDR2 as YSLEER. The CDR3 extends over 17 amino acids. Trimming pared 4 bases from V and 1 base from J, leaving 16 bases between. The CDR3 nucleotides read TGCGCCAGCAGCCCATTCGGTCAGGGTGGGAACACCGGGGAGCTGTTTTTT. Residues: CASSPFGQGGNTGELFF.

V and J are TRBV27 and TRBJ2-7, with 9 bases aligning to TRBD2. The CDR3 is made up of 15 amino acids. Looked up from germline, CDR1 is MNHEY and CDR2 is SMNVEV (reference sequence). Unmatched junction bases numbered 3, after V lost 2 bases and J lost 1 base. The chain's CDR3 is CASSLGLAGSYEQYF. The CDR3 DNA follows: TGTGCCAGCAGTTTAGGTCTAGCGGGGTCCTACGAGCAGTACTTC.

The chain uses TRBV11-2 and TRBJ2-4, with D unresolved. Trimming removed 1 base from V and 3 bases from J, with 10 bases in between. This CDR3 comprises 15 residues. Per germline, CDR1 SGHAT and CDR2 FQNNGV. The CDR3 sequence is CASSLVPQDKNIQYF. In DNA form, the CDR3 reads TGTGCCAGCAGCTTAGTCCCGCAGGACAAAAACATTCAGTACTTC.

V is TRBV15 and J is TRBJ1-4; D is uncertain. Germline CDR1 LNHNV, CDR2 YYDKDF (reference sequence). The CDR3 runs 15 residues. The germline V and J ends were trimmed by 1 base and 7 bases, with 13 bases remaining between them. CDR3 sequence reads: CATSRVRALGEKLFF. The CDR3 DNA reads TGTGCCACCAGCAGAGTTAGGGCCTTAGGTGAAAAACTGTTTTTT.

The chain carries TRBV28 and TRBJ2-5; D could derive from TRBD1 or TRBD2 (5 bases each). V gave up 2 bases and J gave up 4 bases, with 11 bases separating them. This CDR3 is built from 14 residues. The germline V gene has CDR1 MDHEN and CDR2 SYDVKM. CDR3 sequence reads: CASSLIGAGETQYF. In DNA form, the CDR3 reads TGTGCCAGCAGTTTAATAGGGGCGGGAGAGACCCAGTACTTC. Supplemented by reference TRBV28 and TRBJ2-5, the full variable domain reads DVKVTQSSRYLVKRTGEKVFLECVQDMDHENMFWYRQDPGLGLRLIYFSYDVKMKEKGDIPEGYSVSREKKERFSLILESASTNQTSMYLCASSLIGAGETQYFGPGTRLLVL.

The genes are TRBV5-6 and TRBJ2-3; D call uncertain. CDR1 is SGHDT, CDR2 YYEEEE, per germline. The CDR3 runs to 15 residues. V shed 2 bases and J shed 2 bases, with 12 bases lying between them. CDR3 loop: CASSFTVGFTDTQYF. For the CDR3, the DNA is TGTGCCAGCAGCTTTACAGTGGGATTCACAGATACGCAGTATTTT. Using reference TRBV5-6 and TRBJ2-3 for the parts outside the CDR3, the full variable domain is DAGVTQSPTHLIKTRGQQVTLRCSPKSGHDTVSWYQQALGQGPQFIFQYYEEEERQRGNFPDRFSGHQFPNYSSELNVNALLLGDSALYLCASSFTVGFTDTQYFGPGTRLTVL.

This chain joins TRBV19 and TRBJ2-7; tentatively, D is TRBD2 (5 bases). Germline V gene lookup returns CDR1 LNHDA and CDR2 SQIVND (reference sequence). Trimming shortened V by 7 bases and J by 0 bases, and 13 bases separated the two germline ends. The CDR3 contains 14 residues. The CDR3, as DNA: TGTGCCAGTACCCAATCTCGGGACTCCTACGAGCAGTACTTC. Translation: CASTQSRDSYEQYF.

In DNA, the CDR3 is TGTGCCAGCACCACGAGCACCGGGGAGCTGTTTTTT. Encoded protein: CASTTSTGELFF. The V and J genes are TRBV7-9 and TRBJ2-2, with D unresolved. Trimming took off 7 bases at V and 4 bases at J, with 7 bases between the two ends. The CDR3 is 12 amino acids. Germline CDR1 is SEHNR and CDR2 is FQNEAQ (reference sequence).

The rearrangement links TRBV5-4 to TRBJ1-2, with D tentatively TRBD1 (5 bases). Germline loops: CDR1 SGHNT, CDR2 YYREEE (reference sequence). V was clipped by 4 bases and J by 1 base, with 17 bases between them. This CDR3 region has 16 residues. CDR3 sequence reads: CASSPGSKVINYGYTF. The CDR3 DNA reads TGTGCCAGCAGCCCAGGGTCAAAGGTTATTAACTATGGCTACACCTTC.

The CDR3 DNA reads TGCGCCAGCAGCCAATATGGGGGAGATGCGGGGGCTTCCTACAATGAGCAGTTCTTC. This gives the protein CASSQYGGDAGASYNEQFF. The chain is built from TRBV4-1 and TRBJ2-1, with D perhaps TRBD2 (7 bases). Germline V gives CDR1 MGHRA, CDR2 YSYEKL. The CDR3 has 19 amino acids. V was clipped by 2 bases and J by 1 base, with 21 bases between them.

This chain uses TRBV18 with TRBJ2-7; D not resolved. The CDR3 covers 16 residues. Germline V CDR1 and CDR2: KGHSH, LQKENI. V lost 3 bases to trimming and J lost 3 bases, with 18 bases between them. This CDR3 reads CASSPTFGHEYYEQYF. DNA for the CDR3: TGTGCCAGCTCACCTACCTTCGGTCACGAATACTACGAGCAGTACTTC.

The CDR3: CASSILGGPSGNTIYF. Written as DNA, the CDR3 is TGTGCCAGCAGCATCCTAGGGGGCCCCTCTGGAAACACCATATATTTT. The chain is built from TRBV7-2 and TRBJ1-3; TRBD1 aligns across 7 bases. CDR3 size: 16 residues. J was trimmed by 0 bases and V by 5 bases; bases with no gene match: 7. The germline V gene encodes CDR1 SGHTA and CDR2 FQGNSA.

The chain uses TRBV5-4 and TRBJ2-7; D might be TRBD2 (7 bases). The germline V and J ends were trimmed by 4 bases and 4 bases, with 18 bases remaining between them. The germline gives CDR1 SGHNT, CDR2 YYREEE (reference sequence). The length of the CDR3 is 15 residues. CDR3 loop: CASSPGAGALYEQYF. The CDR3 DNA reads as TGTGCCAGCAGCCCCGGTGCGGGGGCCCTTTACGAGCAGTACTTC. Drawing the rest from reference TRBV5-4 and TRBJ2-7, the complete variable domain is ETGVTQSPTHLIKTRGQQVTLRCSSQSGHNTVSWYQQALGQGPQFIFQYYREEENGRGNFPPRFSGLQFPNYSSELNVNALELDDSALYLCASSPGAGALYEQYFGPGTRLTVT.

The rearrangement joins TRBV11-2 to TRBJ2-5; maybe TRBD2 (5 bases). CDR1 is SGHAT, CDR2 FQNNGV, per germline. The V end lost 0 bases, the J end lost 5 bases, and 16 bases lay between the germline ends. The CDR3 loop spans 16 amino acids. The CDR3 bases are TGTGCCAGCAGCTTAGATCTCGAGGGAGCTGGTGAGACCCAGTACTTC. This codes for CASSLDLEGAGETQYF.

The gene calls are TRBV7-9 and TRBJ2-1; D unresolved. Per the germline V gene, CDR1 is SEHNR and CDR2 is FQNEAQ (reference sequence). V dropped 8 bases and J dropped 2 bases, with 13 bases sitting between them. CDR3 length: 14 residues. Here the CDR3 DNA reads TGTGCCAGCCAACTCCCGGCCCCCTACAATGAGCAGTTCTTC. As protein: CASQLPAPYNEQFF. Filled out from reference TRBV7-9 and TRBJ2-1, the complete variable domain reads DTGVSQNPRHKITKRGQNVTFRCDPISEHNRLYWYRQTLGQGPEFLTYFQNEAQLEKSRLLSDRFSAERPKGSFSTLEIQRTEQGDSAMYLCASQLPAPYNEQFFGPGTRLTVL.

This chain joins TRBV18 and TRBJ2-2; a weak D match, TRBD1 (5 bases). The CDR3 has 16 residues. Trimming cost V 2 bases and J 2 bases, with 12 bases left between them. The germline gives CDR1 KGHSH, CDR2 LQKENI. The CDR3 nucleotides read TGTGCCAGCTCACCAGACAACGGACACAACACCGGGGAGCTGTTTTTT. It codes for CASSPDNGHNTGELFF. Filled out from reference TRBV18 and TRBJ2-2, the complete variable domain reads NAGVMQNPRHLVRRRGQEARLRCSPMKGHSHVYWYRQLPEEGLKFMVYLQKENIIDESGMPKERFSAEFPKEGPSILRIQQVVRGDSAAYFCASSPDNGHNTGELFFGEGSRLTVL.

To note about this clone: The junction departs from germline at one end; a sequencing error may be responsible. At the DNA level, this CDR3 is encoded by other sequences in the same sample as well. As DNA, the CDR3 is TGCGCCAGCTCCCAGGGGACAGGTTCCGAGCAGTACTTC. This encodes CASSQGTGSEQYF. The chain joins TRBV27 to TRBJ2-7, with 8 bases aligning to TRBD1. The germline V gene encodes CDR1 MNHEY and CDR2 SMNVEV (reference sequence). The length of the CDR3 is 13 residues.

The chain is built from TRBV5-6 and TRBJ2-3, with 7 positions matching TRBD1. Germline values: CDR1 SGHDT, CDR2 YYEEEE. The CDR3 spans 15 residues. J gave up 4 bases and V 6 bases, and 11 bases lay outside the gene matches. CDR3 region: CASKDRDLGADTQYF. The CDR3, as DNA: TGTGCCAGCAAAGACAGGGATTTAGGGGCAGATACGCAGTATTTT.

The chain combines TRBV25-1 with TRBJ1-1; 9 nucleotides match TRBD1. This CDR3 has 16 residues. V shed 4 bases and J 4 bases; nucleotides not matched to a gene: 10. Germline CDR1 MGHDK, CDR2 SYGVNS. The CDR3 sequence is CASSGLQGAISTEAFF. CDR3 nucleotide sequence: TGTGCCAGCAGTGGATTACAGGGGGCGATCTCCACTGAAGCTTTCTTT.